This entry describes one TCR beta chain. Its cognate antigen has yet to be identified. No clone much larger than this one lies a single base away; base qualities are absent. These data originate in a study of blood T cell repertoires in COVID-19 (dated by TCRdb to about 2020). For the study in its entirety: Samples covering the acute and convalescent phases of COVID-19 were provided by collaborators in the United States, Italy and Spain. The prospective study material was composed of cDNA or gDNA derived from T cells, B-cell-depleted T cells, or PBMCs. Sample metadata almost always included a de-identified subject ID, COVID-19 status, age in years and sex. The dataset comprised deeply sampled blood TCRbeta repertoires from subjects exposed to, actively infected with, or recovered from COVID-19. The repertoires were released in a freely available public database intended as a resource for research on the immune response to SARS-CoV-2. The samples were drawn from two sources: the first 160 participants of the ongoing ImmuneRACE study, and 1,254 subjects contributed by 6 global collaborators. Where HLA class I and class II types were available, the types were taken from metadata supplied by the sample provider, not from assay-based typing. Overall study outcomes, separate from this receptor: The amount of clinical and demographic metadata varied by source and participant and was provided uncurated.

V is pared back by 4 bases and J by 1 base, with 6 bases lying between the germline termini. According to the germline V gene (reference sequence), CDR1 reads SGHNT and CDR2 reads YYREEE. From its cysteine to its phenylalanine, the CDR3 spans 14 amino acids. The read is trimmed to its CDR3 DNA, 42 bases read in frame from base 1. Whole blood was collected in K2EDTA tubes by collaborating institutions according to the institutions' own protocols. For TCRbeta analysis, collaborators shipped samples as frozen whole blood, isolated PBMCs, or DNA extracted from either of those sample types. TCRbeta CDR3 regions were amplified from genomic DNA by means of the immunoSEQ Assay, a bias-controlled multiplex PCR. In the source study's methods: The number of nucleated cells in each sample was estimated from the amplification of reference gene primers within the assay. To quantify the absolute abundance of each unique TCRbeta CDR3 rearrangement, sequence reads were collapsed and filtered. For each sample, productive Simpson clonality was calculated as the square root of Simpson's diversity index over productive rearrangements. In its TCRdb copy, this immuneACCESS table keeps in-frame sequences only and misses some clones. Where compared with another copy, unresolved V genes explain less than half of these, and the others have no known cause. V and J calls and clone size are copied from that table; D and trimming were computed from the DNA. This sample gives 270,000 or so clones in total; about 85% of them show up just once. The ten largest clones add up to about an eighth of the sample.

Specimen: peripheral blood. The sequence links TRBV5-4 to TRBJ1-6, and TRBD1 may be the D gene, going by 5 matching bases. The receptor comes from a human donor in a cohort sampled during active COVID-19. The CDR3 amino acid sequence is: CASSPGSYNSPLHF. The nucleotides read TGTGCCAGCAGCCCAGGGTCCTATAATTCACCCCTCCACTTT.